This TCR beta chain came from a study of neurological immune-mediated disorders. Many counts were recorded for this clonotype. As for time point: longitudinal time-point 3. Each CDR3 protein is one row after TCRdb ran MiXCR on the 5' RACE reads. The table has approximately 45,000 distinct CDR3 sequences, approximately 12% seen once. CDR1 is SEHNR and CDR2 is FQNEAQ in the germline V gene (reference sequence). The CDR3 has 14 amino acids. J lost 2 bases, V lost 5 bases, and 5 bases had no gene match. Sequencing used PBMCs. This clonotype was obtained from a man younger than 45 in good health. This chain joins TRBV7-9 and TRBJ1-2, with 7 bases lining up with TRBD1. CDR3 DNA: TGTGCCAGCAGCCGGGGACAGACAAACTATGGCTACACCTTC. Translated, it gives CASSRGQTNYGYTF. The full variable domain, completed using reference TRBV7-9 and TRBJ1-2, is DTGVSQNPRHKITKRGQNVTFRCDPISEHNRLYWYRQTLGQGPEFLTYFQNEAQLEKSRLLSDRFSAERPKGSFSTLEIQRTEQGDSAMYLCASSRGQTNYGYTFGSGTRLTVV.